Presented here are 24 T cell receptor beta chains from one specimen sequenced in a study of blood T cell repertoires in COVID-19. The assay was immunoSEQ multiplex PCR, and TCRdb's table has in-frame clones only and misses some. The table shows about 260,000 clones, with 85% to 90% occurring only once. The sequenced material came from peripheral blood. These receptors came from a woman in her forties who had recovered from COVID-19.

The rearrangement uses TRBV4-1 and TRBJ2-7, with 8 bases identical to TRBD2. The CDR3 spans 17 residues. With 4 bases clipped from V and 6 bases from J, the junction kept 17 bases outside the gene matches. The germline CDR1 and CDR2 sequences are MGHRA and YSYEKL. The CDR3: CASSPRPPGTRPFEQYF. The CDR3 DNA reads as TGCGCCAGCAGCCCACGCCCCCCCGGGACTAGACCATTCGAGCAGTACTTC.

This rearrangement joins TRBV10-2 to TRBJ2-3, with TRBD2 identical over 14 bases. Germline CDR1 is WSHSY and CDR2 is SAAADI. The CDR3 is 15 amino acids. V lost 7 bases, J lost 8 bases, and 8 bases stayed unmatched. DNA of the CDR3: TGCGCCAGCAACAGACTAGCGGGGGGGCTGGGTACGCAGTATTTT. Translating it yields CASNRLAGGLGTQYF.

A single count supports this clone. The V and J genes are TRBV7-8 and TRBJ2-5; 7 bases fit TRBD2. With 5 bases clipped from V and 3 bases from J, the junction kept 15 bases outside the gene matches. The CDR3 runs to 17 residues. CDR1 and CDR2 from the germline V gene are SGHVS and FQNEAQ. The chain's CDR3 is CASSTWYRGEGEETQYF. The DNA for the CDR3 is TGTGCCAGCAGCACCTGGTATCGGGGGGAAGGGGAAGAGACCCAGTACTTC.

V is TRBV7-7 and J is TRBJ1-1; no firm D call. Trimming stripped 6 bases from V and 0 bases from J, with 11 bases between. CDR1 is SSHAT and CDR2 is FNYEAQ in the germline V gene (reference sequence). The CDR3 contains 14 residues. This CDR3 reads CASSPVSLNTEAFF. The CDR3 bases are TGTGCCAGCAGTCCTGTCTCTTTGAACACTGAAGCTTTCTTT.

The chain employs TRBV7-2 and TRBJ2-3; 9 nucleotides match TRBD2. Germline V gene sequence: CDR1 SGHTA, CDR2 FQGNSA. Germline trimming cut 5 bases from V and 7 bases from J; bases unmatched to any gene: 13. The CDR3 totals 16 residues. Written as DNA, the CDR3 is TGTGCCAGCAGCCCCCCGTGGGCTAGCGGGGTGAATACGCAGTATTTT. Amino acid sequence: CASSPPWASGVNTQYF.

The CDR3 nucleotides read TGTGCCAGCTCTCTAAGACGGGGATACGAGCAGTACTTC. Its translation is CASSLRRGYEQYF. The chain employs TRBV18 and TRBJ2-7, with D possibly TRBD2 on 5 matching bases. Deletions cut 6 bases from V and 4 bases from J, with 13 bases between. Germline V gives CDR1 KGHSH, CDR2 LQKENI. The CDR3 is 13 amino acids.

The chain combines TRBV19 with TRBJ1-2; D gene uncertain. V was clipped by 2 bases and J by 1 base, with 5 bases between them. The CDR3 has 13 amino acids. CDR1 is LNHDA and CDR2 is SQIVND in the germline V gene (reference sequence). DNA for the CDR3: TGTGCCAGTAGTATATTTATTAACTATGGCTACACCTTC. Translating it yields CASSIFINYGYTF.

J is TRBJ2-1 and V is TRBV7-2; TRBD1 is a possible D gene (6 bases). The germline V gene encodes CDR1 SGHTA and CDR2 FQGNSA. The CDR3 length is 13 residues. With 4 bases removed from V and 8 bases from J, the gap between germline ends came to 12 bases. CDR3 residues: CASSSHRDDEQFF. The CDR3 DNA is TGTGCCAGCAGCTCCCACAGGGACGATGAGCAGTTCTTC.

This rearrangement joins TRBV27 to TRBJ1-2; 8 bases fit TRBD1. Trimming at V came to 1 base and at J to 4 bases, leaving 5 bases not matched to a gene. The CDR3 is 15 amino acids. The germline gives CDR1 MNHEY, CDR2 SMNVEV (reference sequence). The CDR3 coding sequence is TGTGCCAGCAGTTTATTCCCAGGACAGGGCTATGGCTACACCTTC. Translation gives CASSLFPGQGYGYTF.

The rearrangement uses TRBV14 and TRBJ2-3; D possibly corresponds to TRBD1 (5 bases). Trimming pared 1 base from V and 4 bases from J, leaving 6 bases between. In germline, CDR1 is SGHDN, CDR2 FVKESK. The CDR3 has 13 amino acids. CDR3 sequence reads: CASSQGGADTQYF. The CDR3 region has the DNA TGTGCCAGCAGCCAAGGGGGCGCAGATACGCAGTATTTT. Drawing the rest from reference TRBV14 and TRBJ2-3, the complete variable domain is EAGVTQFPSHSVIEKGQTVTLRCDPISGHDNLYWYRRVMGKEIKFLLHFVKESKQDESGMPNNRFLAERTGGTYSTLKVQPAELEDSGVYFCASSQGGADTQYFGPGTRLTVL.

The chain couples TRBV19 to TRBJ1-1; TRBD1 is a possible D gene (6 bases). This CDR3 spans 15 amino acids. V gave up 3 bases and J gave up 5 bases, with 16 bases separating them. Germline V gives CDR1 LNHDA, CDR2 SQIVND (reference sequence). CDR3 sequence reads: CASSILRGGGTEAFF. The CDR3 region has the DNA TGTGCCAGTAGTATCCTTCGAGGGGGGGGAACTGAAGCTTTCTTT.

The chain recombines TRBV27 with TRBJ2-7, with 11 positions matching TRBD1. This CDR3 is built from 15 residues. The J segment lost 4 bases and the V segment lost 6 bases, leaving 8 bases of the junction unmatched. The V gene's germline CDR1 is MNHEY and CDR2 SMNVEV (reference sequence). This chain's CDR3 is CASSPDRGLSYEQYF. The DNA for the CDR3 is TGTGCCAGCAGCCCGGACAGGGGGCTATCATACGAGCAGTACTTC.

The chain uses TRBV7-9 and TRBJ2-2, with D tentatively TRBD2 (5 bases). The CDR3 sequence is 14 residues long. Germline V lookup: CDR1 SEHNR, CDR2 FQNEAQ (reference sequence). With 5 bases removed from V and 3 bases from J, the gap between germline ends came to 10 bases. CDR3 coding DNA: TGTGCCAGCAGCGGGCGGGCAGACACCGGGGAGCTGTTTTTT. Amino acid sequence: CASSGRADTGELFF. Together with reference TRBV7-9 and TRBJ2-2, the CDR3 gives the full variable domain: DTGVSQNPRHKITKRGQNVTFRCDPISEHNRLYWYRQTLGQGPEFLTYFQNEAQLEKSRLLSDRFSAERPKGSFSTLEIQRTEQGDSAMYLCASSGRADTGELFFGEGSRLTVL.

The CDR3 bases are TGTGCCAGTAGGCCCAACAGGGGGCCGGACAATGAGCAGTTCTTC. Amino acids: CASRPNRGPDNEQFF. V usage is TRBV19 and J usage is TRBJ2-1; 9 bases match TRBD1. Trimming removed 6 bases from V and 5 bases from J; junction bases left unmatched: 8. CDR1 is LNHDA, CDR2 SQIVND, per germline (reference sequence). The CDR3 sequence is 15 residues long.

A single count supports this clone. The chain carries TRBV6-5 and TRBJ2-6; perhaps TRBD1 as D (6 bases). Between the trimmed V and J ends, which lost 6 bases and 4 bases, there was a span of 13 bases. The CDR3 spans 15 residues. Germline V gene sequence: CDR1 MNHEY, CDR2 SVGAGI. CDR3 DNA sequence: TGTGCCAGCAGCAACAACAGGGCCGGGGCCAACGTCCTGACTTTC. Translated: CASSNNRAGANVLTF.

The chain recombines TRBV2 with TRBJ1-1; D is ambiguous. The V end was cut by 2 bases, the J end by 1 base, with 8 bases between. This CDR3 spans 14 amino acids. The germline CDR1 and CDR2 sequences are SNHLY and FYNNEI. The CDR3, as DNA: TGTGCCAGCAGTGAAAGAGATGAGAACACTGAAGCTTTCTTT. It yields the protein CASSERDENTEAFF.

This chain connects TRBV9 to TRBJ1-2; D not resolved. The CDR3 length is 13 residues. Deletions cut 6 bases from V and 0 bases from J, with 9 bases between. Germline-derived CDR1 and CDR2 are SGDLS and YYNGEE. CDR3 in DNA: TGTGCCAGCACCCCCTCCTCTAACTATGGCTACACCTTC. Its protein is CASTPSSNYGYTF.

This chain connects TRBV18 to TRBJ2-7, with 12 bases aligning to TRBD2. The trim removed 6 bases at V and 6 bases at J, leaving 6 bases unmatched. This CDR3 spans 14 amino acids. Germline values: CDR1 KGHSH, CDR2 LQKENI. CDR3 region: CASSLAGGEGEQYF. In nucleotides, the CDR3 is TGTGCCAGCTCCCTAGCGGGGGGGGAAGGCGAGCAGTACTTC.

The J gene is TRBJ2-1, the V gene TRBV9; 8 bases agree with TRBD1. The CDR3 contains 16 residues. CDR1 SGDLS and CDR2 YYNGEE come from the germline V gene. The V gene end was trimmed by 0 bases and the J gene end by 6 bases; junction bases not matched to a gene: 8. CDR3 nucleotide sequence: TGTGCCAGCAGCGTAGCTGGAAACAGGGGGAGCAATGAGCAGTTCTTC. This gives the protein CASSVAGNRGSNEQFF.

The chain combines TRBV28 with TRBJ2-7, with 9 bases that match TRBD1. This CDR3 is 16 amino acids long. V dropped 5 bases and J dropped 0; count of bases not matched to a gene: 8. Germline V gene lookup returns CDR1 MDHEN and CDR2 SYDVKM. The DNA of the CDR3 is TGTGCCAGCAGTCCCGTGGGACAGGGAAGCTCCTACGAGCAGTACTTC. It yields the protein CASSPVGQGSSYEQYF. Looking up the rest from reference TRBV28 and TRBJ2-7 gives the full variable domain: DVKVTQSSRYLVKRTGEKVFLECVQDMDHENMFWYRQDPGLGLRLIYFSYDVKMKEKGDIPEGYSVSREKKERFSLILESASTNQTSMYLCASSPVGQGSSYEQYFGPGTRLTVT.

This clone showed up just once. Other nucleotide sequences from this sample produce the same CDR3. The chain combines TRBV11-2 with TRBJ2-3; D unresolved. CDR1 is SGHAT, CDR2 FQNNGV, per germline. The CDR3 loop spans 13 amino acids. With 1 base removed from V and 5 bases from J, the gap between germline ends came to 7 bases. In DNA, the CDR3 is TGTGCCAGCAGCTTAGGGGCGTTAGATACGCAGTATTTT. This gives the protein CASSLGALDTQYF.

The chain couples TRBV11-2 to TRBJ2-2; D not resolved. The ends were cut back, 7 bases at V and 4 bases at J, with 4 bases in the middle. The CDR3 is 11 residues long. The germline V gene has CDR1 SGHAT and CDR2 FQNNGV. The CDR3 loop is CASIITGELFF. As DNA, the CDR3 is TGTGCCAGCATCATCACCGGGGAGCTGTTTTTT.

The V call is TRBV9, the J call TRBJ1-2, with a tentative D call TRBD1 (5 bases). V lost 0 bases and J lost 8, with 23 bases in between. Germline-derived CDR1 and CDR2 are SGDLS and YYNGEE. This CDR3 contains 17 residues. DNA of the CDR3: TGTGCCAGCAGCGTAGAAGGAGGGGCGGGGAGTGGAGACGGCTACACCTTC. Translating gives CASSVEGGAGSGDGYTF.

CDR3 DNA: TGTGCCAGCAGTTTAGCGGGGAACACCGGGGAGCTGTTTTTT. It yields the protein CASSLAGNTGELFF. V gene TRBV4-2 combines with J gene TRBJ2-2; 7 bases are shared with TRBD2. CDR3 length: 14 amino acids. CDR1 is LGHNA and CDR2 is YNFKEQ in the germline V gene. Germline trimming cut 6 bases from V and 1 base from J; bases unmatched to any gene: 2.